A single sample gave rise to the 30 T cell receptor beta chains below, sequenced in a study of monozygotic twins with inflammatory bowel disease. Using the 5' RACE reads, TCRdb records one entry per CDR3 protein without DNA. The data include 150,000 to 200,000 distinct CDR3 sequences; the top ten clones carry 7.4%. Sequencing was carried out using blood. These receptors were taken from a human donor with ulcerative colitis or Crohn's disease, or a healthy co-twin of an affected twin (not recorded which).

The rearrangement uses TRBV4-3 and TRBJ1-6; TCRdb reports TRBD1, a call that lacks DNA to check it against. The germline gives CDR1 LGHNA, CDR2 YSLEER. This CDR3 has 15 residues. CDR3 residues: CASSQEGTGVSPLHF.

The chain couples TRBV10-2 to TRBJ2-3. This CDR3 comprises 12 residues. CDR1 is WSHSY, CDR2 SAAADI, per germline. Here the CDR3 reads CASSGVSDTQYF.

The CDR3 reads CASSSAVPGGTHITDTQYF. V gene TRBV28 combines with J gene TRBJ2-3; TCRdb calls TRBD2, which cannot be checked without DNA. CDR1 MDHEN and CDR2 SYDVKM come from the germline V gene. There are 19 residues in the CDR3.

The chain combines TRBV7-2 with TRBJ1-5; the TRBD1 assignment by TCRdb is unverifiable without DNA. The CDR3 has 15 amino acids. Germline values: CDR1 SGHTA, CDR2 FQGNSA. CDR3: CASSNRAHPNQPQHF.

The chain recombines TRBV12-3 or TRBV12-4 with TRBJ1-2; without DNA, the TCRdb call of TRBD1 cannot be checked. CDR3 length: 13 residues. CDR3 region: CASSHGTGAGYTF.

V is TRBV4-1 and J is TRBJ2-7. Germline CDR1 and CDR2: MGHRA and YSYEKL. This CDR3 comprises 15 residues. This CDR3 is CASSRNWGSSYEQYF.

J is TRBJ1-5 and V is TRBV6-5. CDR1 and CDR2 (germline): MNHEY, SVGAGI. The CDR3 sequence is 15 residues long. Here the CDR3 reads CASSYSAGGTQPQHF.

The gene calls are TRBV3-1 and TRBJ1-1; TCRdb indicates TRBD1, and absent DNA this call remains unverified. Germline values: CDR1 LGHDT, CDR2 YNNKEL (reference sequence). The CDR3 is 17 residues long. CDR3 sequence reads: CASSLEEGGSRNTEAFF.

CDR3 loop: CASSYTGLPRAFF. The chain carries TRBV6-6 and TRBJ1-1. Looked up from germline, CDR1 is MNHNY and CDR2 is SVGAGI (reference sequence). This CDR3 comprises 13 residues.

The rearrangement joins TRBV18 to TRBJ1-5. The germline V gene encodes CDR1 KGHSH and CDR2 LQKENI. This CDR3 is built from 14 residues. CDR3 protein: CASSPPGPNQPQHF.

V gene TRBV7-9 combines with J gene TRBJ2-3; TCRdb designates TRBD2, a call that cannot be tested without DNA. Germline CDR1 is SEHNR and CDR2 is FQNEAQ (reference sequence). CDR3 size: 14 residues. The CDR3 sequence: CATQEGLAVDTQYF. The variable domain in full, with the rest retrieved from reference TRBV7-9 and TRBJ2-3, is DTGVSQNPRHKITKRGQNVTFRCDPISEHNRLYWYRQTLGQGPEFLTYFQNEAQLEKSRLLSDRFSAERPKGSFSTLEIQRTEQGDSAMYLCATQEGLAVDTQYFGPGTRLTVL.

The rearrangement joins TRBV3-1 to TRBJ2-3. Germline assignment: CDR1 LGHDT and CDR2 YNNKEL (reference sequence). CDR3 size: 13 residues. This chain's CDR3 is CASSQMLADTQYF.

J is TRBJ2-1 and V is TRBV7-3; TCRdb picks TRBD2, but there is no DNA to check that call. Germline lookup yields CDR1 SGHTA and CDR2 FQGTGA. The CDR3 runs to 16 residues. CDR3 in amino acids: CASSLMGGSMSNEQFF.

CDR3 protein: CASSIGRSNTEAFF. The chain links TRBV19 to TRBJ1-1. CDR1 and CDR2 (germline): LNHDA, SQIVND (reference sequence). The CDR3 has 14 amino acids.

This chain joins TRBV7-9 and TRBJ1-3. The CDR3 is 17 amino acids. CDR1 is SEHNR and CDR2 is FQNEAQ in the germline V gene (reference sequence). This CDR3 reads CASSLPAKLRSGNTIYF.

The gene calls are TRBV3-1 and TRBJ1-2; TCRdb names TRBD1, which stays unverified in the absence of DNA. From germline, CDR1 is LGHDT and CDR2 YNNKEL (reference sequence). CDR3 length: 16 residues. The CDR3 protein is CASSQERGGADYGYTF.

V gene TRBV6-1 combines with J gene TRBJ1-1; no DNA is available, so the TRBD1 call from TCRdb remains unchecked. The germline gives CDR1 MNHNS, CDR2 SASEGT. The CDR3 length is 14 residues. CDR3 sequence reads: CASSNINRGAEAFF.

The chain has TRBV21-1 and TRBJ1-5. TRBV21-1 is labeled a pseudogene. The CDR3 has 16 amino acids. The CDR3 protein is CASSKDIRVCNQPQHF.

The J gene is TRBJ1-1, the V gene TRBV5-4; with no DNA, the TCRdb D assignment of TRBD1 cannot be verified. Germline loops: CDR1 SGHNT, CDR2 YYREEE (reference sequence). This CDR3 spans 15 amino acids. The CDR3 region is CASSFVGTANTEAFF.

The chain carries TRBV5-5 and TRBJ1-1; TCRdb reports TRBD1, a call that lacks DNA to check it against. CDR1 is SGHKS and CDR2 is YYEKEE in the germline V gene (reference sequence). This CDR3 is 14 amino acids long. CDR3: CASSFRDRDTEAFF.

The gene calls are TRBV28 and TRBJ2-7. CDR3 size: 14 residues. Looked up from germline, CDR1 is MDHEN and CDR2 is SYDVKM. The CDR3 loop is CASGVQHSSYEQYF.

This chain uses TRBV9 with TRBJ2-2. The germline V gene encodes CDR1 SGDLS and CDR2 YYNGEE. CDR3 length: 17 amino acids. CDR3 region: CASSIWPGTRSTGELFF.

The chain carries TRBV28 and TRBJ2-2; lacking DNA, the TRBD2 call made by TCRdb goes unchecked. This CDR3 comprises 13 residues. Germline assignment: CDR1 MDHEN and CDR2 SYDVKM. The CDR3 here is CASSLGPLGELFF.

V gene TRBV7-9 combines with J gene TRBJ2-1. CDR1 is SEHNR and CDR2 is FQNEAQ in the germline V gene (reference sequence). The CDR3 contains 14 residues. CDR3 loop: CASSLAGTYNEQFF. The entire variable domain, with the rest obtained from reference TRBV7-9 and TRBJ2-1, is as follows: DTGVSQNPRHKITKRGQNVTFRCDPISEHNRLYWYRQTLGQGPEFLTYFQNEAQLEKSRLLSDRFSAERPKGSFSTLEIQRTEQGDSAMYLCASSLAGTYNEQFFGPGTRLTVL.

This sequence joins TRBV12-3 or TRBV12-4 and TRBJ2-7. The CDR3 is made up of 12 amino acids. CDR3 region: CASKGLAYEQYF.

CDR3 in amino acids: CASSFLDRYTEAFF. The gene calls are TRBV5-1 and TRBJ1-1; TCRdb selects TRBD1, and the lack of DNA leaves this call unchecked. CDR1 SGHRS and CDR2 YFSETQ come from the germline V gene. The CDR3 runs 14 residues.

J is TRBJ1-1 and V is TRBV6-6. This CDR3 has 14 residues. Germline loops: CDR1 MNHNY, CDR2 SVGAGI (reference sequence). The CDR3 loop is CASSYLDGNTEAFF.

This chain links TRBV5-1 with TRBJ2-7. This CDR3 contains 15 residues. Germline CDR1 is SGHRS and CDR2 is YFSETQ. The CDR3 sequence is CASTWDATSSYEQYF.

The CDR3 here is CASSPSGRDPYEQYF. J is TRBJ2-7 and V is TRBV27; TCRdb indicates TRBD2, and absent DNA this call remains unverified. This CDR3 comprises 15 residues. Germline values: CDR1 MNHEY, CDR2 SMNVEV (reference sequence).

The rearrangement uses TRBV5-1 and TRBJ2-3. CDR3 length equals 15 residues. Germline V lookup: CDR1 SGHRS, CDR2 YFSETQ. CDR3 in amino acids: CASSLAVSRTDTQYF.